What follows is one T cell receptor beta chain and its context. The antigen it binds to is not known. Per-base qualities were not stored, and no clone one base away is much larger. The source of the sample is a study of cytomegalovirus exposure and HLA in healthy donors (dated 2017 in TCRdb). Some background on the complete study: According to an earlier analysis of 587 of the donors, about 190 million T cells yielded 117 million unique TCR beta sequences and around 300 Gb of sequence data. About 280 gigabases of sequencing data and around 85 million unique TCR sequences made up an early release that covered several hundred HLA-typed donors. Among the approximately 400 genotyped donors, around 81% belonged to the genetic ancestry cluster associated with self-reported Caucasian donors. The study aimed to test whether cataloging public T cell receptors could reveal signatures of past pathogen exposure. The T cell repertoires of some 670 subjects were profiled by immunosequencing and related to cytomegalovirus serostatus. A separate validation cohort of approximately 120 different subjects was used in addition to the approximately 700-subject first cohort. To predict cytomegalovirus infection status, the study combined high-throughput TCR immunosequencing, statistical association of individual TCRs with disease status, and machine learning. To study patterns of TCR occurrence, a later analysis re-analyzed previously published TCR beta repertoires from several hundred donors and added high-resolution HLA genotyping. Rather than drawing on any new phenotypic data, the later analysis identified candidate immune exposures from TCR beta sequences and the way those sequences occurred across donors. To decide whether each TCR beta V gene segment behaved as functional or pseudogenic, an earlier analysis of 587 of the donors relied on high-throughput TCR beta sequencing. Donor age, sex, ethnicity and CMV serostatus were compiled alongside the repertoire data. A later genetic analysis took genome-wide SNP genotypes for 398 of the 666 donors and used that subset as a discovery cohort. Every discovery cohort repertoire had been produced on one sequencing platform. HLA typing covered class I and class II loci at four-digit resolution. Typing coverage varied by locus: 629-630 donors for A, B, C, DRB1 and DQB1; approximately 500 for DQA1; around 570 for DPA1; under 490 for DPB1. Roughly five DR-DQ haplotypes were handled as single units for association and clustering because linkage in the cohort was strong. Across around 400 genotyped donors of the cohort, an average of about 240,000 unique TCR beta nucleotide sequences per donor were sequenced, and roughly a sixth of those sequences were non-productive. Results the study describes overall, beyond this receptor: Because HLA typing was unavailable for some donors at each locus, only the typed subset was used in association tests. According to a later analysis, parvovirus B19, influenza, CMV and Epstein-Barr virus appeared linked to several top co-occurrence clusters. Compared with the roughly 710-donor mean, donors in an Asian-associated ancestry cluster had fewer N-insertions in productive TCRs, according to a later genetic analysis. The only immune exposure information available for the cohort was CMV serostatus. The earlier analysis of about 600 of the donors excluded fewer than 20 rarely observed V segments, including chromosome 9 orphons, because counts were too low. A further reported finding was that TCR beta sequences accurately predicted the HLA-A and HLA-B alleles for most subjects in the first cohort. In vitro tests confirmed that a few of the cytomegalovirus-associated TCR beta chains recognize cytomegalovirus antigens. The presence/absence analyses assumed that sequencing depth was roughly uniform across donors, and that assumption may not be true. A later analysis found that most CMV-associated TCR beta chains appeared HLA-restricted, with HLA associations seemingly driven largely by CMV exposure. In an earlier analysis of around 500 of the donors, most TCR beta V segments appeared in productive rearrangements about 87% or about 30% of the time, broadly matching IMGT annotations. Because the 87-base-pair reads could not distinguish some IMGT-functional V segments, including TRBV6-2 and TRBV6-3, those segments were excluded. In a later analysis, HLA-associated TCR beta chains showed more clonal expansion and lower generation probabilities than non-associated chains that were equally common. The authors suggested that the approach could potentially be generalized to other disease states and immunological phenotypes. In a later analysis, the rate of TCR association differed among HLA loci, with DRB1 alleles having the most associated TCRs and HLA-C alleles having the fewest. Specific HLA alleles were associated with 15,000 to 20,000 TCR beta sequences at a false discovery rate of 0.05 in a later analysis. In this cohort, only TCR beta chains were sequenced, and detectable features were limited by the absence of alpha or paired-chain data. In both the original and validation cohorts, the classifier was reported to diagnose cytomegalovirus status with high specificity and sensitivity. In the study, some 160 TCR beta chains were listed as associated with cytomegalovirus. V-gene and J-gene trimming of TCR beta chains was associated with a missense DCLRE1C variant in a later genetic analysis, and the association was replicated in an independent cohort. Strong co-occurrence of HLA alleles, especially DR and DQ, made assigning TCR associations to individual alleles difficult. Most TCR sequences were observed very rarely across donors, whereas some public TCRs were present in many individuals. Correlated functional status among segregating V segments might reflect linkage disequilibrium, but an unknown experimental factor could not be ruled out. A cluster of highly shared sequence variants was judged likely to be a technical artifact of the sequencing pipeline.

The cohort was made up of 666 healthy bone marrow donors. At the time of sampling, all cohort members were nominally healthy, though unrecorded immune exposures were likely present. The donor was CMV seropositive and belonged to the group of around 300 seropositive cohort members. Each donor provided a peripheral blood sample, and peripheral blood mononuclear cells were used for TCR beta sequencing. The Qiagen DNeasy Blood Extraction Kit was used to extract genomic DNA from the blood cell samples. CDR1 and CDR2, looked up from the germline V gene (reference sequence), are LNHDA and SQIVND. The V end gives up 9 bases and the J end 2 bases, leaving 1 base in the junction not matched to a gene. The CDR3, cysteine through phenylalanine, is 12 amino acids long. CDR3 DNA only is kept here, 36 bases in frame from base 1. The library was produced with the immunoSEQ multiplex PCR assay. The multiplex PCR relied on a mix of 60 forward primers for TCR Vbeta segments and 13 reverse primers for TCR Jbeta segments. The CDR3 region of rearranged TCR beta genes was amplified from genomic DNA with a multiplex PCR assay. The Illumina HiSeq System was used to sequence the amplified TCR beta libraries as 87-base-pair reads. The authors processed their data as follows. A later analysis tallied tens of millions of unique TCR beta chains across the 650 to 750 repertoires, and approximately 12 million of those chains were shared by two or more donors. To remove PCR and sequencing errors, raw reads were error-corrected and collapsed into unique sequences using a nearest-neighbor algorithm that merged closely related sequences. Alignment of CDR3 sequences to IMGT reference sequences was used to assign V, D and J gene segments. For a sequence to be retained, a match of at least six nucleotides to both a V gene segment and a J gene segment was required. Rearrangements were called productive when the CDR3 lacked stop codons and stayed in frame with V and J; all others were non-productive. Following IMGT convention, CDR3 was defined as the stretch from the second conserved V-encoded cysteine up to the conserved J-encoded phenylalanine. Sequences without an unambiguous match to a single V gene segment were excluded from the earlier analysis of approximately 600 of the donors. In an earlier analysis of 587 of the donors, V segments were called functional above 56.7% productive rearrangements and were called segregating when the between-donor standard deviation exceeded 5%. A statistical classification framework was built for diagnosing cytomegalovirus status from the catalog of TCR beta chain sequences. V and J gene assignment, in a later analysis, came from comparing TCR nucleotide sequences with IMGT/GENE-DB human TR gene sequences. The TCRdist pipeline was used in a later analysis to assign CDR3 sequences and most-parsimonious VDJ recombination scenarios. In a later analysis, each TCR beta chain was defined by its CDR3 amino acid sequence together with its V-gene family, and reads lacking a unique V-gene family were excluded. As a way to deal with suspected cross-contamination and a sequencing artifact, a later analysis dropped approximately 590 nucleotide sequences that were highly shared and had low generation probability. For each public chain, a later analysis derived a clonal expansion index from normalized ranks of inferred template counts within each repertoire. Generation probabilities in a later analysis came from a VDJ recombination model fitted to out-of-frame rearrangements, and those results were checked against IGoR. Hypergeometric tests were used in a later analysis to score TCR-TCR, TCR-HLA and TCR-CMV co-occurrence, with a repertoire-size bias correction applied to the TCR pairs. False discovery rates were estimated in a later analysis by permuting HLA or CMV assignments 20 times. In a later analysis, co-occurring TCRs were grouped using DBSCAN, with TCRdist sequence similarity added in when clustering inside HLA-allele-positive subsets. Co-occurrence clustering excluded repertoires with fewer than 30,000 or more than 120,000 public chains, plus five with anomalous nucleotide sharing. TCRdb obtained this table from immuneACCESS and retained in-frame rearrangements with V and J assigned. These tables miss some clones; where compared with another copy, unresolved V genes account for less than half of the shortfall, and the remainder is unexplained. Clone size and the V and J calls come from that table; the DNA yielded D and trimming. The sample table shows 90,000 to 130,000 clones, and 65% to 75% are seen once. Around 5% of the sample goes to the ten largest clones.

The TCR originated in a man younger than 40 in good health and CMV-seropositive. The chain employs TRBV19 and TRBJ1-2; TRBD1 lines up with 9 middle nucleotides. The specimen was PBMCs. The CDR3 is CASGQGNYGYTF. The DNA reads TGTGCCAGCGGACAGGGGAACTATGGCTACACCTTC.